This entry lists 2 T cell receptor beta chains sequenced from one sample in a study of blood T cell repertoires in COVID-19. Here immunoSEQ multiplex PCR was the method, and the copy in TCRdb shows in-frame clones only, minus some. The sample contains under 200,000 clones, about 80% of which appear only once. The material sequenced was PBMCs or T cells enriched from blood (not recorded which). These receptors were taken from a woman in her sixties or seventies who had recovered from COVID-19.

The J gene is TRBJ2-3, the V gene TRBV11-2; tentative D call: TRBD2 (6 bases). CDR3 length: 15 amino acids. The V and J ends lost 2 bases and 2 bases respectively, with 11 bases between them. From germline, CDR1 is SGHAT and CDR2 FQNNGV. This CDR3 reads CASSLNTGDTDTQYF. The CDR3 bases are TGTGCCAGCAGCTTAAATACGGGGGACACAGATACGCAGTATTTT.

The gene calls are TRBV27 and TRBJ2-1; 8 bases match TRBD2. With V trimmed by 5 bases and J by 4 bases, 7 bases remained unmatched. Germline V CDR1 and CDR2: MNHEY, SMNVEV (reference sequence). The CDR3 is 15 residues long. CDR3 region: CASSALAGGYNEQFF. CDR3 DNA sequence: TGTGCCAGCAGTGCCTTGGCGGGGGGATACAATGAGCAGTTCTTC.